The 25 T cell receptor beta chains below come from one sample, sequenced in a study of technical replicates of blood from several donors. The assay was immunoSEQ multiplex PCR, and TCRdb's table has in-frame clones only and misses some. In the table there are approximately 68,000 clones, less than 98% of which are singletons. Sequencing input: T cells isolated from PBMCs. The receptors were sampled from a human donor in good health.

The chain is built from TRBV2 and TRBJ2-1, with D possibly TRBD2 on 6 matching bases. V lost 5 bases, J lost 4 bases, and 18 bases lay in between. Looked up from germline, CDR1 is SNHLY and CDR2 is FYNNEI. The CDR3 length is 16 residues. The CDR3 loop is CASSNSGRGAYNEQFF. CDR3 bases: TGTGCCAGCAGTAATAGCGGAAGAGGGGCTTACAATGAGCAGTTCTTC.

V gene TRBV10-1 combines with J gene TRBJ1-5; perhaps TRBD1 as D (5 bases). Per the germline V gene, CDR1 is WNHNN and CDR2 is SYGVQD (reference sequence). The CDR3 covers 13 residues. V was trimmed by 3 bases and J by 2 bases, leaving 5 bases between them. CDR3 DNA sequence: TGCGCCAGCAGTGAACAGGGCAATCAGCCCCAGCATTTT. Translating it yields CASSEQGNQPQHF.

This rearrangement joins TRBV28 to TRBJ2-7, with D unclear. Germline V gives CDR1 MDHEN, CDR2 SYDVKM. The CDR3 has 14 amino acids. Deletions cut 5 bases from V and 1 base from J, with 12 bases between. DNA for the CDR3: TGTGCCAGCAGTCTTCTTCAGACTTCCTACGAGCAGTACTTC. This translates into CASSLLQTSYEQYF.

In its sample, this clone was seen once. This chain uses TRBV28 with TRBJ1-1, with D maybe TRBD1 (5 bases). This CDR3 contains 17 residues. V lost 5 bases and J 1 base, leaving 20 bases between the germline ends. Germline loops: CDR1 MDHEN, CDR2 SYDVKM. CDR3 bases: TGTGCCAGCAGTCCCCGGGGGGAGGCAGGGCCGAACACTGAAGCTTTCTTT. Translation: CASSPRGEAGPNTEAFF.

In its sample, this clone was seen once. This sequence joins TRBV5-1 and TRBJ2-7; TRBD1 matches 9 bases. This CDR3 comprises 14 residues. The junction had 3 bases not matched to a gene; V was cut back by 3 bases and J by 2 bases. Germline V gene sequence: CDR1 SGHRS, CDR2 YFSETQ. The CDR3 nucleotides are TGCGCCAGCAGCTCCCGGGACAGGGCCTACGAGCAGTACTTC. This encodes CASSSRDRAYEQYF.

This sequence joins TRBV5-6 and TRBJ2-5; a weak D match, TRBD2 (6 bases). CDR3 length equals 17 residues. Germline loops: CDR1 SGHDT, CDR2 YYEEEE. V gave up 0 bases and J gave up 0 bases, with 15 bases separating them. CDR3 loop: CASSLAGLPVYQETQYF. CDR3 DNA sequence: TGTGCCAGCAGCTTGGCCGGACTACCCGTGTACCAAGAGACCCAGTACTTC.

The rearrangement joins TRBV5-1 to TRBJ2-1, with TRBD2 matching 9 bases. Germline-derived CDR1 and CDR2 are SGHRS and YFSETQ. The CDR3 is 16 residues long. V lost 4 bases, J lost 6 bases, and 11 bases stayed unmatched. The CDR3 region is CASSPQISGRGNEQFF. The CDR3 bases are TGCGCCAGCAGCCCCCAAATTAGCGGGAGAGGCAATGAGCAGTTCTTC.

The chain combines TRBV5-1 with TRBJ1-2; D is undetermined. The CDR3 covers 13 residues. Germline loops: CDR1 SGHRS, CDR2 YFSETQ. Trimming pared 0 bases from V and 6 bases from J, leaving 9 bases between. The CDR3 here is CASSLGGGNGYTF. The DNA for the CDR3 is TGCGCCAGCAGCTTGGGAGGCGGGAATGGCTACACCTTC.

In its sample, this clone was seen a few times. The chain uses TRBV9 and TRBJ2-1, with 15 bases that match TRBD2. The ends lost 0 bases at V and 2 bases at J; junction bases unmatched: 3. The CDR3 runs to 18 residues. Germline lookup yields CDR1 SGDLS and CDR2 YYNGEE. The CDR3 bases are TGTGCCAGCAGCGTAGGAGGGACTAGCGGGAGGCCCTACAATGAGCAGTTCTTC. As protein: CASSVGGTSGRPYNEQFF.

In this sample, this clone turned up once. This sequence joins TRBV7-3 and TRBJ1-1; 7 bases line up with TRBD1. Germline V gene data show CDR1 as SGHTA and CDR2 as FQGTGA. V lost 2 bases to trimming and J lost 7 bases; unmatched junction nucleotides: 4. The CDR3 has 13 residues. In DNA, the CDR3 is TGTGCCAGCAGCTTAGACAGGGAGTTTGAAGCTTTCTTT. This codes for CASSLDREFEAFF.

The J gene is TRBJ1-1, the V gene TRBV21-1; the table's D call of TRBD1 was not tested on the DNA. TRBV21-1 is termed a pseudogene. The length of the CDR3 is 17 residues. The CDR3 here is CASSETGGRPMNTEAFF. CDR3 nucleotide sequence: TGTGCCAGCAGCGAAACAGGGGGGCGGCCTATGAACACTGAAGCTTTCTTT.

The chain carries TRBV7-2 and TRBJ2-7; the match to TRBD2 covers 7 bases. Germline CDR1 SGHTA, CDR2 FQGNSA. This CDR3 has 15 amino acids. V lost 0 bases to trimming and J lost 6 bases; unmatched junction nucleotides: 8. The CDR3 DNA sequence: TGTGCCAGCAGCTTAGCGGGAGGGCTGGTCAGCGAGCAGTACTTC. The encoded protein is CASSLAGGLVSEQYF.

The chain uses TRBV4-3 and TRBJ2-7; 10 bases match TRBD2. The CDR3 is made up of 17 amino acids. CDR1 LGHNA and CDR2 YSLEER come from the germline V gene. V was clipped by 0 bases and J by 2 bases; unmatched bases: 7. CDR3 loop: CASSQDYLAGVAYEQYF. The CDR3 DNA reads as TGCGCCAGCAGCCAAGATTACCTAGCGGGAGTGGCCTACGAGCAGTACTTC.

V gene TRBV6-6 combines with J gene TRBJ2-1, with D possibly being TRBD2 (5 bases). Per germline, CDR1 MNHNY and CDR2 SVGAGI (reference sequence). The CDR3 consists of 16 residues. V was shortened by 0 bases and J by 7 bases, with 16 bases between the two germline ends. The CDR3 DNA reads TGTGCCAGCAGTTACTCGTCACTACCACTAGGGAATGAGCAGTTCTTC. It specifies CASSYSSLPLGNEQFF.

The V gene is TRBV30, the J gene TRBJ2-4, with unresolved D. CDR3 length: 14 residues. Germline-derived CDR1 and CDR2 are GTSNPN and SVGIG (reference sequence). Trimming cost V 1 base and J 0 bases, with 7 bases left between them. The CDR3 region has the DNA TGTGCCTGGAGTGCCTATCTAGCCAAAAACATTCAGTACTTC. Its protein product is CAWSAYLAKNIQYF.

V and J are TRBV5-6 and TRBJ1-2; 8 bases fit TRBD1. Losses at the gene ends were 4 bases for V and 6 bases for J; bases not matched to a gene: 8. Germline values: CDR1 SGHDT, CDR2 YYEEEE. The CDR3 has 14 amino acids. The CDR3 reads CASSGAGTGHGYTF. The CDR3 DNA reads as TGTGCCAGCAGCGGCGCCGGGACAGGACATGGCTACACCTTC.

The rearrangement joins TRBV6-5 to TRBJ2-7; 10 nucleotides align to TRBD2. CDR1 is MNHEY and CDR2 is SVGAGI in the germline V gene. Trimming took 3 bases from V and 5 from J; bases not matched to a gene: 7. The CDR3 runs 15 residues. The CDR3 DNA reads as TGTGCCAGCAGTTATTCAGCGGGAGGGGGAAACGAGCAGTACTTC. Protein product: CASSYSAGGGNEQYF.

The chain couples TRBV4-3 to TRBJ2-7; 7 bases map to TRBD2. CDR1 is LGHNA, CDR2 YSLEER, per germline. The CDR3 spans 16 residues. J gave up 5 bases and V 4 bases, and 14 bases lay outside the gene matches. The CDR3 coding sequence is TGCGCCAGCAGCCGCCAAGGGAGTGGGAGGGCCCACGAGCAGTACTTC. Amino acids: CASSRQGSGRAHEQYF.

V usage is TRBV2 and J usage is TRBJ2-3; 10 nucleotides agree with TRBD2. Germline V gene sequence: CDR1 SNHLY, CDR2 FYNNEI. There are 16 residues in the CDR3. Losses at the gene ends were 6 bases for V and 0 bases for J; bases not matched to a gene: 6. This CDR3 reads CASRPLAGISTDTQYF. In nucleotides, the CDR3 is TGTGCCAGCAGACCACTAGCGGGGATAAGCACAGATACGCAGTATTTT.

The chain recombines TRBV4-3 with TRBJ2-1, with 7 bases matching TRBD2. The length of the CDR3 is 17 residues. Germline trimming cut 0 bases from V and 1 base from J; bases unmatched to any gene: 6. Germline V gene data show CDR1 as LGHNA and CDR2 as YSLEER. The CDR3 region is CASSQDPPSGSYNEQFF. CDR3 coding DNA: TGCGCCAGCAGCCAAGATCCCCCTAGCGGATCCTACAATGAGCAGTTCTTC.

CDR3 DNA sequence: TGTGCCAGCAGTTTCTGGGGGGGCCAAGAGACCCAGTACTTC. Residues: CASSFWGGQETQYF. The chain couples TRBV27 to TRBJ2-5, with 7 bases lining up with TRBD2. Per germline, CDR1 MNHEY and CDR2 SMNVEV (reference sequence). This CDR3 is built from 14 residues. Trimming cost V 3 bases and J 1 base; bases outside gene matches: 2.

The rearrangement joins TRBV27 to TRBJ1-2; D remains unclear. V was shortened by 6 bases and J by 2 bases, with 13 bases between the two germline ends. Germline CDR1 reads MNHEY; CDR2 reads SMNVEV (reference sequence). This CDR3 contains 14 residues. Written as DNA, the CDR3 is TGTGCCAGCAGCTTGGGTGGGGAGAACTATGGCTACACCTTC. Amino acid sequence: CASSLGGENYGYTF.

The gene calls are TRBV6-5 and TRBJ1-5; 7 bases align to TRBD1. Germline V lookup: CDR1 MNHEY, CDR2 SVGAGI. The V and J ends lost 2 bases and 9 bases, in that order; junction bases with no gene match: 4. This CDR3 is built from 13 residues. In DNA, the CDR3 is TGTGCCAGCAGTTACGGGAACAGGGGGCCCCAGCATTTT. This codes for CASSYGNRGPQHF.

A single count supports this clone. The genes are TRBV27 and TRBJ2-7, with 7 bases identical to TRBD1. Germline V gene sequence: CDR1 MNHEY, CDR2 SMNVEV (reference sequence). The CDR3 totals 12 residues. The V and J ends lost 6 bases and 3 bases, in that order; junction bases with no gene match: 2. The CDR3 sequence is CASRGQVYEQYF. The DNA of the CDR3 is TGTGCCAGCAGAGGACAGGTCTACGAGCAGTACTTC.

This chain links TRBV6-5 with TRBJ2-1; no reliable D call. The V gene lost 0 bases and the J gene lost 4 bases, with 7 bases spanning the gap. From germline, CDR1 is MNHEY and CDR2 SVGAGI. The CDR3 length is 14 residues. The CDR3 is CASSYSGRYNEQFF. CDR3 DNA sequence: TGTGCCAGCAGTTACTCTGGGCGTTACAATGAGCAGTTCTTC.